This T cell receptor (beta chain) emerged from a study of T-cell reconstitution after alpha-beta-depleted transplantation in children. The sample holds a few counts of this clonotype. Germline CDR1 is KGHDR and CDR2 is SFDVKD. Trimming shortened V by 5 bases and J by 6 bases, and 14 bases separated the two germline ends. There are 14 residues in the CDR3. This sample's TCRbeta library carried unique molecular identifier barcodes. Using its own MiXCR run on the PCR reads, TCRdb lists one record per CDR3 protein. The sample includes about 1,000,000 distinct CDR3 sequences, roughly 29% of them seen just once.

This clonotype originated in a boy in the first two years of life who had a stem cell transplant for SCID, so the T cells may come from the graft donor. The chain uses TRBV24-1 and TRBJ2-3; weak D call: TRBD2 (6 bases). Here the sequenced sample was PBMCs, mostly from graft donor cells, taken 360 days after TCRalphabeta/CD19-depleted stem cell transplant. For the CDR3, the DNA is TGTGCCACCAGTGGTGCCGGACGGGGGGATACGCAGTATTTT. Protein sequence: CATSGAGRGDTQYF.